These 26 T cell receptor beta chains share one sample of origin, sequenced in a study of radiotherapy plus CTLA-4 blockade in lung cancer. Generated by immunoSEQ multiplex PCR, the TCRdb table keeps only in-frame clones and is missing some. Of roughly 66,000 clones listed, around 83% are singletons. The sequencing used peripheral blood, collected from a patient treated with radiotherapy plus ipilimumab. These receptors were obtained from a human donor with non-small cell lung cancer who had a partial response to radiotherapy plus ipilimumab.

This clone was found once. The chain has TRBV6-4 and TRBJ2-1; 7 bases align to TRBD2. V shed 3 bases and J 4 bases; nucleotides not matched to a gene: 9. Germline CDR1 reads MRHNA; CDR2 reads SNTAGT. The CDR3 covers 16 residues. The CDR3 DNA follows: TGTGCCAGCAGTGATAATCGGGCTAGCGGTTACAATGAGCAGTTCTTC. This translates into CASSDNRASGYNEQFF.

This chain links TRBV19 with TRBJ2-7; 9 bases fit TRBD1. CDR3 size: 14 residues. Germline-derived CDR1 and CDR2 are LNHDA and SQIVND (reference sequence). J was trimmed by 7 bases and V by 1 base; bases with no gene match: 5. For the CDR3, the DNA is TGTGCCAGTAGTATAGGCCGGACAGGGGATGAGCAGTACTTC. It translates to CASSIGRTGDEQYF.

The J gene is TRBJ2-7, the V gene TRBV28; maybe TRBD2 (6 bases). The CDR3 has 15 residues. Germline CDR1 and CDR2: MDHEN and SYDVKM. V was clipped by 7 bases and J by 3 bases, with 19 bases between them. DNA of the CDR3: TGTGCCAGCACCCCCGGAGGGGAAAGGATCTACGAGCAGTACTTC. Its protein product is CASTPGGERIYEQYF. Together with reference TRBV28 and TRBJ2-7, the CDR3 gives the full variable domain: DVKVTQSSRYLVKRTGEKVFLECVQDMDHENMFWYRQDPGLGLRLIYFSYDVKMKEKGDIPEGYSVSREKKERFSLILESASTNQTSMYLCASTPGGERIYEQYFGPGTRLTVT.

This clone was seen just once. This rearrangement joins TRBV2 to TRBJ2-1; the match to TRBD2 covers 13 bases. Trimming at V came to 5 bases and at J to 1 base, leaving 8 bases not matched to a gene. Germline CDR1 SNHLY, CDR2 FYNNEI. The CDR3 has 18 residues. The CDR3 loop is CASSLRGLAGPSYNEQFF. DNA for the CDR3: TGTGCCAGCAGTCTTCGGGGACTAGCGGGACCATCCTACAATGAGCAGTTCTTC.

The CDR3 DNA reads as TGTGCCAGCAGCTCGACCCCTGCCGGGACTAGCGGGTCAGAGACCCAGTACTTC. Translation gives CASSSTPAGTSGSETQYF. The rearrangement joins TRBV7-3 to TRBJ2-5; 12 bases fit TRBD2. The CDR3 has 18 residues. The V and J ends lost 4 bases and 4 bases, in that order; junction bases with no gene match: 13. CDR1 is SGHTA and CDR2 is FQGTGA in the germline V gene.

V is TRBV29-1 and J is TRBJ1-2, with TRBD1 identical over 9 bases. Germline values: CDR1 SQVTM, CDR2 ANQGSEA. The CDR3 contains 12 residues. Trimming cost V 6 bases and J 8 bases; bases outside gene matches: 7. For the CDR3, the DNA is TGCAGCGTATCGGGACAGGGAAACGGCTACACCTTC. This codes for CSVSGQGNGYTF.

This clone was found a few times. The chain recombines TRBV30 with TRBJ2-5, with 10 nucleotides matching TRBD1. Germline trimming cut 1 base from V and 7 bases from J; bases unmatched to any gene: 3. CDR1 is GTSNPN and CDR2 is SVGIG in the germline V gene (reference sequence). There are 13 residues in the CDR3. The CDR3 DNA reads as TGTGCCTGGAGTGGTGGACAGGGGGGGACCCAGTACTTC. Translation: CAWSGGQGGTQYF.

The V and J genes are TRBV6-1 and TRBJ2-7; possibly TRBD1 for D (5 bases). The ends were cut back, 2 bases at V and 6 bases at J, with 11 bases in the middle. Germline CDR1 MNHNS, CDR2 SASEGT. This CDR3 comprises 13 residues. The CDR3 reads CASSELGPLEQYF. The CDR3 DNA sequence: TGTGCCAGCAGTGAATTGGGGCCCCTCGAGCAGTACTTC.

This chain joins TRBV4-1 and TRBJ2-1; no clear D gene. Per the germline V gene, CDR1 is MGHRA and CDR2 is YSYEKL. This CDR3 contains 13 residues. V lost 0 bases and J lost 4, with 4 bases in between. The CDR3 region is CASSQDSYNEQFF. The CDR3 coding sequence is TGCGCCAGCAGCCAAGATTCATACAATGAGCAGTTCTTC.

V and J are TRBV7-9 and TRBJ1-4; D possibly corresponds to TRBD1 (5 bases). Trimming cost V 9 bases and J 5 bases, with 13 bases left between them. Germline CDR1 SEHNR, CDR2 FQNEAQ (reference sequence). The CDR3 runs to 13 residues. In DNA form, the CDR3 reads TGTGCCAGTTCCAGGGTGGTAAATGAAAAACTGTTTTTT. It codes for CASSRVVNEKLFF. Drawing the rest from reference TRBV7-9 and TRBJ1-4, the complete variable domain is DTGVSQNPRHKITKRGQNVTFRCDPISEHNRLYWYRQTLGQGPEFLTYFQNEAQLEKSRLLSDRFSAERPKGSFSTLEIQRTEQGDSAMYLCASSRVVNEKLFFGSGTQLSVL.

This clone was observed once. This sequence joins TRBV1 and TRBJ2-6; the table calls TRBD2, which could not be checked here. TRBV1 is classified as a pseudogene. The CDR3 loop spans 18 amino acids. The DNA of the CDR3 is TGCACCAGCAGGCGAGGTTGTTTGTCACAAAGTCGGGCCAACGTCCTGACTTTC. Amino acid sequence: CTSRRGCLSQSRANVLTF.

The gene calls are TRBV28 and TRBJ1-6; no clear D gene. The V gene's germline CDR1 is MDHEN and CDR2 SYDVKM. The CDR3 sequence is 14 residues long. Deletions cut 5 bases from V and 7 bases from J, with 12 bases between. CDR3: CASSPGRFNSPLHF. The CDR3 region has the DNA TGTGCCAGCAGTCCAGGCCGGTTCAATTCACCCCTCCACTTT.

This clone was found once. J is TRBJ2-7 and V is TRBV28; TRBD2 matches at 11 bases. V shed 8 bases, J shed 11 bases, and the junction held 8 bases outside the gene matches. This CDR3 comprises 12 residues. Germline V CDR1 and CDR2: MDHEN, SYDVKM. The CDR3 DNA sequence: TGTGCCAGCCGGCGGCTAGCGGGAGGAGAGTACTTC. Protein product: CASRRLAGGEYF.

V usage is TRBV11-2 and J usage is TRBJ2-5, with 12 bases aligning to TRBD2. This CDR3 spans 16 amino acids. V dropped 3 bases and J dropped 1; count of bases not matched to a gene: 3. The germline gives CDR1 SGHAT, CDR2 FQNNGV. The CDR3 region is CASSFPGLAGQETQYF. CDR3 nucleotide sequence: TGTGCCAGCAGCTTCCCGGGACTAGCGGGCCAAGAGACCCAGTACTTC.

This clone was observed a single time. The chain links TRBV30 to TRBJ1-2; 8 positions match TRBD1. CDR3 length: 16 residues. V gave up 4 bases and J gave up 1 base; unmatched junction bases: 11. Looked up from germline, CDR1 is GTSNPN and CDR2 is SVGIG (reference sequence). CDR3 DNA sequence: TGTGCCTGGACTGTGATCAGGGGGCGGATTAACTATGGCTACACCTTC. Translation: CAWTVIRGRINYGYTF.

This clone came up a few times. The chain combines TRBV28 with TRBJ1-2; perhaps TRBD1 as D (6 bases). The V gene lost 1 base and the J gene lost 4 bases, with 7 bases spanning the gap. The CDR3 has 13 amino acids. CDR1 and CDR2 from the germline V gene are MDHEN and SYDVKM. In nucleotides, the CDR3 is TGTGCCAGCAGTTTATTACAGGGCTATGGCTACACCTTC. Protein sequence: CASSLLQGYGYTF.

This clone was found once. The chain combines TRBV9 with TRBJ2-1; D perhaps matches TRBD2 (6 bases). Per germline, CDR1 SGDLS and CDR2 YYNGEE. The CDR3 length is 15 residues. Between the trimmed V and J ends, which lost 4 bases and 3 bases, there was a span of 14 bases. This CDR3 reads CASSSRVGSYNEQFF. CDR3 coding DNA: TGTGCCAGCAGCTCAAGGGTCGGGAGCTACAATGAGCAGTTCTTC.

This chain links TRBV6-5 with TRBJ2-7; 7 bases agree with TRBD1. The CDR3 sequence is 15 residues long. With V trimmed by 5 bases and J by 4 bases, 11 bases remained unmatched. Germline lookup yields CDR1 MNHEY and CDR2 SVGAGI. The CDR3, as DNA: TGTGCCAGCAGTCCCCGGGACAGACAGCCTTACGAGCAGTACTTC. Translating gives CASSPRDRQPYEQYF.

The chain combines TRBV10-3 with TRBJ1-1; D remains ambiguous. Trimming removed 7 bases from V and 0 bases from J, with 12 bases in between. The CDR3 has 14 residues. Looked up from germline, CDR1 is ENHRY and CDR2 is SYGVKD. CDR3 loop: CAITETGMNTEAFF. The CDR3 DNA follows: TGTGCCATCACCGAGACGGGGATGAACACTGAAGCTTTCTTT.

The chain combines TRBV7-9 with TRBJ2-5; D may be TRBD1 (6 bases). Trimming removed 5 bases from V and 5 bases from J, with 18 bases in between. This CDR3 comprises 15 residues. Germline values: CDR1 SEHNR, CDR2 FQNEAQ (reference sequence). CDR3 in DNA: TGTGCCAGCAGCCCTAGAGGGGGAAGTAGGGAGACCCAGTACTTC. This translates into CASSPRGGSRETQYF.

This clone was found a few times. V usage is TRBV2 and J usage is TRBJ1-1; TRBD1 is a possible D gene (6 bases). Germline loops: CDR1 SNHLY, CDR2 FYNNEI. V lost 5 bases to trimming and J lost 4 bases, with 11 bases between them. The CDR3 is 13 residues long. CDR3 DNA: TGTGCCAGCAGTATGGGGGCAGGCACTGAAGCTTTCTTT. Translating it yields CASSMGAGTEAFF.

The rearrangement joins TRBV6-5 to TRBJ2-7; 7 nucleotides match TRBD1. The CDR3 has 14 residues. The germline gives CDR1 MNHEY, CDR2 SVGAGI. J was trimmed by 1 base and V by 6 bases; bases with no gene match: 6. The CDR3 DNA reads TGTGCCAGCAGGCCAGGGGGTACGTCCTACGAGCAGTACTTC. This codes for CASRPGGTSYEQYF.

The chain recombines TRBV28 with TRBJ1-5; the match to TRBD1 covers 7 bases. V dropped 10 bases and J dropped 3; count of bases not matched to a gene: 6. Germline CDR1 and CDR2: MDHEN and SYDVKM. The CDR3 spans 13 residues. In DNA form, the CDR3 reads TGTGCCACGACAGGGAGTTTCAATCAGCCCCAGCATTTT. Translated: CATTGSFNQPQHF.

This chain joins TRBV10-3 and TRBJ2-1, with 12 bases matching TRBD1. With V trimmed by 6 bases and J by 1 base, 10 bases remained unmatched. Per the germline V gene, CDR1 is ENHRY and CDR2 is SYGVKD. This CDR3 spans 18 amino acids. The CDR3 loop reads CAISPGQGAQESYNEQFF. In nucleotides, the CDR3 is TGTGCCATCAGCCCGGGACAGGGGGCACAAGAGTCCTACAATGAGCAGTTCTTC.

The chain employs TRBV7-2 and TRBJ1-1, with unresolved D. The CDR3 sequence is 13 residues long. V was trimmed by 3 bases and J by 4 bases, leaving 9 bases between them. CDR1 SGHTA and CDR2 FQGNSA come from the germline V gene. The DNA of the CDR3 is TGTGCCAGCAGCTTGTTGGCAGTCACTGAAGCTTTCTTT. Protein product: CASSLLAVTEAFF.

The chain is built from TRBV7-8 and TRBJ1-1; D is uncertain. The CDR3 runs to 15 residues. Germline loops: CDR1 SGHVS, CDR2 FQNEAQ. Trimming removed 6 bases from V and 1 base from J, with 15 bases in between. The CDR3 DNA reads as TGTGCCAGCAGTCGAGAGCCAACCGAGAACACTGAAGCTTTCTTT. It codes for CASSREPTENTEAFF.